What follows are 18 T cell receptor beta chains derived from one specimen sequenced in a study of CD8 T cells in Susac syndrome. Reverse transcription of roughly 0.45 to 1 ug RNA used random hexamers. TCRdb re-called the immunoSEQ multiplex PCR reads through MiXCR, storing one row per CDR3 protein. This sample has under 200,000 distinct CDR3 sequences, with about 95% found just once. Sequencing input: CD8+ T cells from PBMCs. The receptors were sampled from a human donor with multiple sclerosis.

CDR3 residues: CSTGTGYEQYF. DNA of the CDR3: TGCAGCACAGGGACAGGGTACGAGCAGTACTTC. This chain connects TRBV29-1 to TRBJ2-7; 9 nucleotides match TRBD1. CDR3 length equals 11 residues. Germline V gives CDR1 SQVTM, CDR2 ANQGSEA. Trimming took 8 bases from V and 4 from J; bases not matched to a gene: 3.

The chain is built from TRBV11-2 and TRBJ2-7; D is undetermined. Deletions cut 1 base from V and 3 bases from J, with 7 bases between. CDR3 length: 13 residues. The germline gives CDR1 SGHAT, CDR2 FQNNGV. CDR3 coding DNA: TGTGCCAGCAGCTTAGGGGCAGGCTACGAGCAGTACTTC. It encodes CASSLGAGYEQYF. Complete variable domain (other parts from reference TRBV11-2 and TRBJ2-7): EAGVAQSPRYKIIEKRQSVAFWCNPISGHATLYWYQQILGQGPKLLIQFQNNGVVDDSQLPKDRFSAERLKGVDSTLKIQPAKLEDSAVYLCASSLGAGYEQYFGPGTRLTVT.

The V gene is TRBV6-5, the J gene TRBJ2-5, with TRBD2 matching 8 bases. V lost 6 bases, J lost 2 bases, and 5 bases stayed unmatched. Germline values: CDR1 MNHEY, CDR2 SVGAGI. The CDR3 runs 14 residues. CDR3 bases: TGTGCCAGCAGCATACTAGCGGAACAAGAGACCCAGTACTTC. It encodes CASSILAEQETQYF.

The CDR3 DNA follows: TGCAGTGCTAGACGCCCGACCGGGACAGAGAATAGCAATCAGCCCCAGCATTTT. It codes for CSARRPTGTENSNQPQHF. V and J are TRBV20-1 and TRBJ1-5; 7 nucleotides match TRBD1. The CDR3 runs 18 residues. The germline CDR1 and CDR2 sequences are DFQATT and SNEGSKA (reference sequence). V trimming: 2 bases; J trimming: 0 bases; junction bases outside the gene matches: 13.

The chain combines TRBV20-1 with TRBJ2-3; 10 bases map to TRBD2. V was pared by 4 bases and J by 4 bases, with 11 bases of the junction left unmatched. CDR1 DFQATT and CDR2 SNEGSKA come from the germline V gene (reference sequence). The CDR3 sequence is 16 residues long. DNA for the CDR3: TGCAGTGCTACTGAATTCGGGACTAGCGTCCCAGATACGCAGTATTTT. Amino acids: CSATEFGTSVPDTQYF.

As DNA, the CDR3 is TGTGCCACCAGCACGGGACCAACCTACGAGCAGTACTTC. As protein: CATSTGPTYEQYF. This chain uses TRBV15 with TRBJ2-7; the D call may be TRBD1 or TRBD2 (5 bases each). V was clipped by 4 bases and J by 2 bases, with 9 bases between them. This CDR3 region has 13 residues. Germline V lookup: CDR1 LNHNV, CDR2 YYDKDF (reference sequence).

The V call is TRBV27, the J call TRBJ1-2; no clear D. The germline V and J ends were trimmed by 5 bases and 8 bases, with 24 bases remaining between them. The CDR3 contains 16 residues. Germline CDR1 is MNHEY and CDR2 is SMNVEV (reference sequence). CDR3 in DNA: TGTGCCAGCAGTCAAGGAATCGGACGGGTTATGGAGGGCTACACCTTC. Its translation is CASSQGIGRVMEGYTF.

The chain employs TRBV7-8 and TRBJ2-4; D gene ambiguous. Trimming took 5 bases from V and 0 from J, leaving 17 bases between them. Germline lookup yields CDR1 SGHVS and CDR2 FQNEAQ. The CDR3 has 17 residues. CDR3 loop: CASSAKLLPVAKNIQYF. For the CDR3, the DNA is TGTGCCAGCAGCGCAAAACTTCTACCTGTAGCCAAAAACATTCAGTACTTC.

This rearrangement joins TRBV11-2 to TRBJ1-2, with D unresolved. The V end lost 2 bases, the J end lost 1 base, and 5 bases lay between the germline ends. The CDR3 is 13 residues long. CDR1 and CDR2 from the germline V gene are SGHAT and FQNNGV. DNA for the CDR3: TGTGCCAGCAGCTTACCAGATAACTATGGCTACACCTTC. This translates into CASSLPDNYGYTF.

A single count supports this clonotype. The chain links TRBV29-1 to TRBJ1-2; D not resolved. The CDR3 totals 12 residues. Germline V gene lookup returns CDR1 SQVTM and CDR2 ANQGSEA. V was shortened by 2 bases and J by 8 bases, with 12 bases between the two germline ends. This CDR3 is CSVEFRLGGYTF. The CDR3 DNA follows: TGCAGCGTTGAATTTCGCTTGGGCGGCTACACCTTC.

The V and J genes are TRBV3-1 and TRBJ2-7; 7 nucleotides match TRBD1. J was trimmed by 2 bases and V by 4 bases; bases with no gene match: 5. The CDR3 contains 14 residues. Germline V gene lookup returns CDR1 LGHDT and CDR2 YNNKEL (reference sequence). The chain's CDR3 is CASSPGQVTYEQYF. CDR3 bases: TGTGCCAGCAGCCCCGGACAGGTTACCTACGAGCAGTACTTC.

The chain recombines TRBV11-2 with TRBJ1-2; D is undetermined. Per germline, CDR1 SGHAT and CDR2 FQNNGV. Trimming removed 5 bases at V and 3 bases at J, with 19 bases between. This CDR3 spans 16 amino acids. CDR3 in amino acids: CASSHGTVPNDYGYTF. The CDR3 nucleotides read TGTGCCAGCAGCCACGGTACAGTGCCGAATGACTATGGCTACACCTTC.

The V gene is TRBV28, the J gene TRBJ2-1, with a tentative D call TRBD2 (6 bases). The last part of the DNA fits TRBJ2-7 better; the J call may be wrong. The CDR3 is 16 residues long. Germline CDR1 MDHEN, CDR2 SYDVKM. Written as DNA, the CDR3 is TGTGCCAGCAGGGACGGACTATCCAAACCCTTATACGAGCAGTACTTC. This encodes CASRDGLSKPLYEQYF.

The chain is built from TRBV20-1 and TRBJ2-1; the D gene is possibly TRBD2 (5 bases). Trimming stripped 0 bases from V and 8 bases from J, with 11 bases between. CDR3 length equals 13 residues. Germline assignment: CDR1 DFQATT and CDR2 SNEGSKA (reference sequence). CDR3 residues: CSAREVRVYEQFF. The CDR3 coding sequence is TGCAGTGCTAGAGAAGTGAGGGTCTATGAGCAGTTCTTC.

The chain combines TRBV9 with TRBJ2-2, with 12 bases matching TRBD2. CDR3 length: 16 amino acids. J lost 6 bases, V lost 5 bases, and 8 bases had no gene match. CDR1 is SGDLS, CDR2 YYNGEE, per germline. This CDR3 reads CASSPSGRAMSGELFF. The CDR3 DNA sequence: TGTGCCAGCAGTCCTAGCGGGAGGGCCATGTCCGGGGAGCTGTTTTTT.

The V gene is TRBV15, the J gene TRBJ2-1, with D possibly being TRBD2 (7 bases). The CDR3 consists of 13 residues. Germline loops: CDR1 LNHNV, CDR2 YYDKDF (reference sequence). Trimming pared 8 bases from V and 10 bases from J, leaving 18 bases between. CDR3 in amino acids: CATRTTGGPEQFF. CDR3 DNA: TGTGCCACCCGGACGACGGGGGGCCCCGAGCAGTTCTTC. Full variable domain (rest looked up from reference TRBV15 and TRBJ2-1): DAMVIQNPRYQVTQFGKPVTLSCSQTLNHNVMYWYQQKSSQAPKLLFHYYDKDFNNEADTPDNFQSRRPNTSFCFLDIRSPGLGDTAMYLCATRTTGGPEQFFGPGTRLTVL.

The J gene is TRBJ1-2, the V gene TRBV14; no firm D call. This CDR3 is built from 14 residues. V was trimmed by 2 bases and J by 0 bases, leaving 7 bases between them. Germline CDR1 SGHDN, CDR2 FVKESK. CDR3 region: CASSQYLANYGYTF. In nucleotides, the CDR3 is TGTGCCAGCAGCCAATACCTCGCTAACTATGGCTACACCTTC.

The chain combines TRBV9 with TRBJ2-1; TRBD2 aligns across 10 bases. Germline V gene data show CDR1 as SGDLS and CDR2 as YYNGEE. Trimming took 7 bases from V and 6 from J; bases not matched to a gene: 7. The CDR3 sequence is 14 residues long. The CDR3 spells CASGAAGGLNEQFF. DNA for the CDR3: TGTGCCAGCGGAGCAGCGGGGGGGCTCAATGAGCAGTTCTTC.